This entry features one T cell receptor (beta chain) sequence. CDR1 is SGHTA and CDR2 is FQGNSA in the germline V gene. V was clipped by 3 bases and J by 7 bases, with 14 bases between them. The CDR3 length is 14 residues. PCR involved 60 Vbeta and 13 Jbeta primers. Some clones are missing from TCRdb's copy, which holds only in-frame ones; the method was immunoSEQ multiplex PCR. Of roughly 140,000 clones listed, roughly 83% were seen once; the top ten hold roughly 4%. The sample belongs to a study of cytomegalovirus exposure and HLA in healthy donors. The sequence derives from a human donor in good health. The J gene is TRBJ2-3, the V gene TRBV7-2; D is perhaps TRBD1 (6 bases). The specimen was PBMCs. DNA of the CDR3: TGTGCCAGCAGCTTGCCGACAGGACTCAATACGCAGTATTTT. Its protein product is CASSLPTGLNTQYF.